This TCR beta chain was sequenced during a study of graft-versus-host responses after intestinal transplantation (dated by TCRdb to 2020 to 2022). For context, the study as a whole: Recipients received multivisceral, liver-intestinal, or isolated intestinal transplants. All recipients received anti-thymocyte globulin induction followed by maintenance tacrolimus and steroids for approximately 3 years. After intestinal transplantation, graft-versus-host and host-versus-graft alloreactive T cell clones in the graft, circulation and bone marrow were tracked using bulk TCR-beta CDR3 sequencing. Alloreactive clones were identified by sequencing pre-transplant mixed lymphocyte reaction products and comparing them with unstimulated pre-transplant donor and recipient T cells. Of the approximately 25 intestinal transplant recipients enrolled in the cohort, one of whom was a retransplant, 3 patients without pretransplant specimens were excluded. A peak of at least 4% donor T cells among recipient peripheral blood mononuclear cells was the definition used for donor T cell macrochimerism. Instead of going to the commercial service, samples from three later patients were sequenced in-house on an Illumina MiSeq and processed with MiXCR. Results the study describes overall, beyond this receptor: GvH clones were found in recipient bone marrow, and some of the GvH clones appeared earlier in ileal mucosa or blood, which is consistent with an intestinal mucosal origin. In patients with donor T cell macrochimerism, the allografts had high GvH to HvG T cell clonal ratios. Peak levels of circulating GvH clones were associated with declines in HvG clones early after transplant. The conclusions were limited by the relatively low number and heterogeneity of the intestinal transplant patients.

This specimen's time point label, interpreted: cells obtained before transplantation from donor or recipient. CD3+CD4+ and CD3+CD8+ populations were FACS-sorted from unstimulated pre-transplant donor and recipient cells taken from spleen or lymph nodes. Trimming removed 4 bases from V and 4 bases from J, leaving 24 bases between the germline ends. CDR1 and CDR2, per the germline V gene (reference sequence), are SGHNT and YYREEE. From its cysteine to its phenylalanine, the CDR3 spans 17 amino acids. The DNA shown is the 51-base CDR3, in frame from base 1. Comment on this clone: No cognate antigen has been identified for it. Base qualities are not at hand, and no much larger clone is one base apart.

Library prep was done by the immunoSEQ multiplex PCR assay. For most patients, genomic DNA was isolated using the Qiagen DNeasy Blood and Tissue Kit and was shipped frozen to Adaptive Biotechnologies for TCR sequencing. For most patients, high-throughput TCR-beta CDR3 sequencing of genomic DNA was performed by Adaptive Biotechnologies. As for the original processing: Adaptive's ImmunoSEQ software was the source of the TCR sequencing data for 15 to 20 patients, while a few other patients were processed with MiXCR and VDJtools. CD4 versus CD8 sorting errors were corrected by removing sequences found in both subsets at a frequency ratio below 5:1. CDR3 nucleotide sequences shared between donor and recipient were removed because their origin could not be assigned. To be classed as alloreactive, a clone needed at least 2-fold expansion over unstimulated cells and a minimum CFSE-low frequency of 0.002% (template counts) or 0.001% (read counts). Clones detected in sequenced pre-transplant spleen, lymph node, or MLR CFSE-low populations of the donor or recipient were defined as mappable. Cumulative frequency of alloreactive clones was calculated as a percentage of all sequences weighted by copy number. Here the immuneACCESS table is served through TCRdb, limited to in-frame sequences with V and J called. Missing clones are a known gap in these copies; in checked studies unresolved V genes cover under half, and the rest lacks a known reason. The D gene and trimming were derived from the DNA, and the V and J assignments and clone size from that table. In this sample the table shows 60,000 to 75,000 clones, approximately 88% of which occur a single time. The top ten clonotypes cover 2% to 3% of the sample.

This TCR was recovered from a human donor who received an intestinal transplant. This sample comprised unstimulated CD8+ T cells sorted from spleen or lymph node cells, obtained before intestinal transplant. The receptor chain draws on TRBV5-4 and TRBJ2-7; TRBD1 could be the D gene, as 6 bases match. CDR3 loop: CASSADGLGGSLYEQYF. The nucleotides are TGTGCCAGCAGCGCGGACGGCCTAGGGGGATCTTTGTACGAGCAGTACTTC.